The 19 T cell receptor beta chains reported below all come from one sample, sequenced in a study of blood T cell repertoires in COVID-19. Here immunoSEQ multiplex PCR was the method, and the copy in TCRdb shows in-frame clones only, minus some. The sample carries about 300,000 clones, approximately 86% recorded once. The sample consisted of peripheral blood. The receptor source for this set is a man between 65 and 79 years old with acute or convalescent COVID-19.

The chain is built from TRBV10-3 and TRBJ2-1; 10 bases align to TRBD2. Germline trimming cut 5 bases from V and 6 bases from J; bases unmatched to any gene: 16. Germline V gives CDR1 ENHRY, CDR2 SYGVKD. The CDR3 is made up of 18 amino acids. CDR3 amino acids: CAISRTLAGVEGSNEQFF. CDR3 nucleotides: TGTGCCATCAGTCGAACCCTAGCGGGAGTGGAAGGTAGCAATGAGCAGTTCTTC.

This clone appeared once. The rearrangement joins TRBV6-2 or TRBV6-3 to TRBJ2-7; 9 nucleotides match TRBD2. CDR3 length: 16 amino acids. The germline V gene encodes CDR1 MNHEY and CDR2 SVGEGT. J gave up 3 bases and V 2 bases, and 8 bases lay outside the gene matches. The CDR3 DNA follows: TGTGCCAGCAGTTACCGCGGCGGGAGGGCAGACTACGAGCAGTACTTC. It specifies CASSYRGGRADYEQYF.

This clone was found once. The CDR3 loop reads CATSDQTSGLYNEQFF. The CDR3 bases are TGTGCCACCAGTGATCAGACTAGCGGTCTCTACAATGAGCAGTTCTTC. The V and J genes are TRBV24-1 and TRBJ2-1; 9 bases line up with TRBD2. From germline, CDR1 is KGHDR and CDR2 SFDVKD. The CDR3 loop spans 16 amino acids. With 3 bases clipped from V and 3 bases from J, the junction kept 5 bases outside the gene matches.

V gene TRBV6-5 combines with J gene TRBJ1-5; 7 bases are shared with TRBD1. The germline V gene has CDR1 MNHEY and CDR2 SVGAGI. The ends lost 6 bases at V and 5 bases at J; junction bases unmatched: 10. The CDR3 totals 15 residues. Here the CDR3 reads CASRRSTGRDQPQHF. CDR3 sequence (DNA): TGTGCCAGCAGACGATCGACAGGGCGGGATCAGCCCCAGCATTTT.

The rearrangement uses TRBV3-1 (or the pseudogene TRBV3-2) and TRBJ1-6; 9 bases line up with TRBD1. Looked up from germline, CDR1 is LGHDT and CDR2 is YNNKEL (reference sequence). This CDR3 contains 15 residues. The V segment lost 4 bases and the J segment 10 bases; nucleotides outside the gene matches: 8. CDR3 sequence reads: CASSPRGTGTSPLHF. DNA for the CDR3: TGTGCCAGCAGCCCCAGGGGGACAGGGACCTCACCCCTCCACTTT.

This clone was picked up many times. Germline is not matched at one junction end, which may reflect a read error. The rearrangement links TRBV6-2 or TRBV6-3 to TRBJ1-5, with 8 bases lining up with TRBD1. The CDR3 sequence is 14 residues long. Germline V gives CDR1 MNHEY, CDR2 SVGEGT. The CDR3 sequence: CASSSGQVYSKNYF. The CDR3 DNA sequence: TGTGCCAGCAGTTCGGGACAGGTCTATAGCAAAAATTATTTT.

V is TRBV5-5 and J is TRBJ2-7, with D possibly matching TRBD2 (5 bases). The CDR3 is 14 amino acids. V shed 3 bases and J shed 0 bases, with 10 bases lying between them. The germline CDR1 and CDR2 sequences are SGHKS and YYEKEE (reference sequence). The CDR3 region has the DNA TGTGCCAGCAGCTCGAGTGGACTCTCCTACGAGCAGTACTTC. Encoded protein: CASSSSGLSYEQYF.

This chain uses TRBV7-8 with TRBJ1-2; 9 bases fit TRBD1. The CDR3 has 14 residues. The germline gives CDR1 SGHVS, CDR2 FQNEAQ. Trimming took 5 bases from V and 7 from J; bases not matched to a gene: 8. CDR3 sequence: CASSTRQGGFGYTF. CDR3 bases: TGTGCCAGCAGCACCCGACAGGGGGGGTTTGGCTACACCTTC.

This CDR3 reads CASSSQGMNTEAFF. DNA for the CDR3: TGTGCCAGCAGCTCACAGGGGATGAACACTGAAGCTTTCTTT. The chain carries TRBV11-1 and TRBJ1-1; 7 bases are shared with TRBD1. V dropped 4 bases and J dropped 0; count of bases not matched to a gene: 2. This CDR3 comprises 14 residues. Germline V gene data show CDR1 as SGHAT and CDR2 as FQDESV (reference sequence).

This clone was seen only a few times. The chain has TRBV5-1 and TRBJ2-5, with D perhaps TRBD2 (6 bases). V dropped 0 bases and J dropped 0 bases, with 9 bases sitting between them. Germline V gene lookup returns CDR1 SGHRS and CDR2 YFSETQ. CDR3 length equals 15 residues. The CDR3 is CASSLGGTYQETQYF. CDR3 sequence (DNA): TGCGCCAGCAGCTTGGGCGGGACGTACCAAGAGACCCAGTACTTC.

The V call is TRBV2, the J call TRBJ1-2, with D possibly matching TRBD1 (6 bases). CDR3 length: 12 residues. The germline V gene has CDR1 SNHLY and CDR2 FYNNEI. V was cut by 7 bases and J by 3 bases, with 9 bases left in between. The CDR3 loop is CASNQGYYGYTF. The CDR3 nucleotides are TGTGCCAGCAATCAGGGGTACTATGGCTACACCTTC.

The CDR3 spells CASSPRLAGVWEQYF. The DNA for the CDR3 is TGTGCCAGCAGCCCTCGACTAGCGGGAGTTTGGGAGCAGTACTTC. This chain uses TRBV14 with TRBJ2-7; 12 nucleotides line up with TRBD2. Per the germline V gene, CDR1 is SGHDN and CDR2 is FVKESK. CDR3 size: 15 residues. Trimming took 4 bases from V and 7 from J; bases not matched to a gene: 8.

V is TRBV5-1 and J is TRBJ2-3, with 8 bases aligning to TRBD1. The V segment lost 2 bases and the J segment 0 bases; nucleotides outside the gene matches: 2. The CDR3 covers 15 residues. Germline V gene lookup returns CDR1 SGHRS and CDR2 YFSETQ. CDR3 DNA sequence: TGCGCCAGCAGCTTTCAGGGGGCTAGCACAGATACGCAGTATTTT. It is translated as CASSFQGASTDTQYF.

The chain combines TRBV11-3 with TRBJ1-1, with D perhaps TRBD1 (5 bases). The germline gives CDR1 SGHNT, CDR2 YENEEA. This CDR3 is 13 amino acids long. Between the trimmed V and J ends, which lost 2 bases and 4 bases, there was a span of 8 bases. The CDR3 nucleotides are TGTGCCAGCAGCTTACAGGGAGGCACTGAAGCTTTCTTT. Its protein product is CASSLQGGTEAFF.

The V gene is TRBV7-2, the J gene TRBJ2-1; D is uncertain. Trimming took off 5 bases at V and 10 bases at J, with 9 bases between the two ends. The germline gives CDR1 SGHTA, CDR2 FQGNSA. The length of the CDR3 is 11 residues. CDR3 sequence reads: CASSPAREQFF. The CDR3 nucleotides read TGTGCCAGCAGCCCCGCGCGGGAGCAGTTCTTC.

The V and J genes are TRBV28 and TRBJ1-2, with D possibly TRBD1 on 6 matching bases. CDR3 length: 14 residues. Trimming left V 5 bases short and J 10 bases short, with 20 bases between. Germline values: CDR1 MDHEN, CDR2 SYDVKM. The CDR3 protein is CASSVTGTSHSYTF. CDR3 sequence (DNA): TGTGCCAGCAGTGTCACCGGGACAAGTCACTCCTACACCTTC.

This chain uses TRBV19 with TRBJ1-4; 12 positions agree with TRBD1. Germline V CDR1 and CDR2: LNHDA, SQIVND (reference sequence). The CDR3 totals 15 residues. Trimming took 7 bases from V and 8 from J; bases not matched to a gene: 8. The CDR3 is CASKASGTGGEKLFF. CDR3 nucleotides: TGTGCCAGTAAGGCTTCCGGGACAGGGGGCGAAAAACTGTTTTTT.

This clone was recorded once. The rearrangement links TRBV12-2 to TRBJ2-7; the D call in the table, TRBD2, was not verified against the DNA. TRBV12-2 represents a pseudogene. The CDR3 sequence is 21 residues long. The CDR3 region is CASRLVGELPGLAGVNCEQYF. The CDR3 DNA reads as TGTGCAAGTCGCTTAGTCGGGGAGCTCCCAGGGCTAGCGGGAGTTAATTGCGAGCAGTACTTC.

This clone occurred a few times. The CDR3 DNA is TGCGCCAGCAGTGCGGACTCCAAAAACATTCAGTACTTC. Translating gives CASSADSKNIQYF. The gene calls are TRBV10-1 and TRBJ2-4, with D tentatively TRBD2 (5 bases). Trimming pared 4 bases from V and 2 bases from J, leaving 6 bases between. Germline CDR1 is WNHNN and CDR2 is SYGVQD (reference sequence). The CDR3 runs 13 residues.